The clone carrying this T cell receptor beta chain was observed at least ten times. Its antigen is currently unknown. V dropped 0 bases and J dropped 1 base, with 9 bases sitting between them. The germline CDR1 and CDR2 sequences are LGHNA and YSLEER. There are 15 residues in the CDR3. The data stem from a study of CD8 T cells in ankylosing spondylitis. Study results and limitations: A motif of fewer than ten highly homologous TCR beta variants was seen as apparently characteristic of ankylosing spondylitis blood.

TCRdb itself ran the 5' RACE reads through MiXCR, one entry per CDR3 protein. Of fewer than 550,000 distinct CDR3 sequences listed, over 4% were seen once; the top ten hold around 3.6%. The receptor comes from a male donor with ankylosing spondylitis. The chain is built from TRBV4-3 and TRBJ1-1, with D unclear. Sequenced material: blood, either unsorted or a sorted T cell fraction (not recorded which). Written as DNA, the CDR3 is TGCGCCAGCAGCCAAGAGAGAATTACGAACACTGAAGCTTTCTTT. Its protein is CASSQERITNTEAFF.